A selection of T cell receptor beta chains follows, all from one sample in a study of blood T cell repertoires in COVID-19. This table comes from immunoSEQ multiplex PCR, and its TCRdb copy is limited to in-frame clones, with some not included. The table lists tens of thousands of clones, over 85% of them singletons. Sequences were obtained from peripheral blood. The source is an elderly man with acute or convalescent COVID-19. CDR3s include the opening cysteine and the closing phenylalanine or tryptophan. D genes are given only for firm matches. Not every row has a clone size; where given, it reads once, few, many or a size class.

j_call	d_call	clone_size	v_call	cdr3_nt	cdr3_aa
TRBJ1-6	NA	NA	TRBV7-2	TGTGCCAGCAGGCGGGGGGGGGCCTATAATTCACCCCTCCACTTT	CASRRGGAYNSPLHF
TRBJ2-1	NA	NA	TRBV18	TGTGCCAGCTCACCACCAGTCAGCCCCGGGGATGAGCAGTTCTTC	CASSPPVSPGDEQFF
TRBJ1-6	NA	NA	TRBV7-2	TGTGCCAGCAGCCAGACCTGGGGCAGGGGTTGGGATAATTCACCCCTCCACTTT	CASSQTWGRGWDNSPLHF
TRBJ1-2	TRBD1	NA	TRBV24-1	TGTGCCACCAGCCGTACAGGGGGCAGCTATGGCTACACCTTC	CATSRTGGSYGYTF
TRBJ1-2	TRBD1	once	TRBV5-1	TGCGCCAGCAGCCTAACCACGGGACAGGGGGCAGGTGGCTACACCTTC	CASSLTTGQGAGGYTF
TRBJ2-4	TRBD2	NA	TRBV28	TGTGCCAGCAGTCTTTGGACTAGCGGGGGCGTGGACATTCAGTACTTC	CASSLWTSGGVDIQYF
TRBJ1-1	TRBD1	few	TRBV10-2	TGCGCCAGCAGAAGACAGGGGGAGGGCTGGACTGAAGCTTTCTTT	CASRRQGEGWTEAFF
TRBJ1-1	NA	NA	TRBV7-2	TGTGCCAGCAGCTTAATCTTAGGGGGTCCCACTGAAGCTTTCTTT	CASSLILGGPTEAFF
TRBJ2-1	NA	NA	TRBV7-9	TGTGCCAGCAGCTTAGAGGCAGGGCCCAATGAGCAGTTCTTC	CASSLEAGPNEQFF
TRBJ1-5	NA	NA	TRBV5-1	TGCGCCAGCAGCTTGGGCCAGGGGAGTCAGCCCCAGCATTTT	CASSLGQGSQPQHF
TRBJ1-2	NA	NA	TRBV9	TGTGCCAGCAGCGACGCCAGGGCCCCTAGTGGCTACACCTTC	CASSDARAPSGYTF
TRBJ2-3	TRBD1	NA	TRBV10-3	TGTGCCATCAGCGGGACAGAACTCACAGATACGCAGTATTTT	CAISGTELTDTQYF
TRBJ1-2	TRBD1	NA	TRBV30	TGTGCCTGGAGTGTAGGGACAGGGTGGAGTTCTGGCTACACCTTC	CAWSVGTGWSSGYTF
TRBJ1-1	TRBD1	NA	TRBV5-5	TGTGCCAGCAGCTTAGACAGGGGGATCGCTTTCTTT	CASSLDRGIAFF
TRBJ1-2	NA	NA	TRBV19	TGTGCCAGTAAGGGAGGGCTCTATGGCTACACCTTC	CASKGGLYGYTF
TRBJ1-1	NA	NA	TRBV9	TGTGCCAGCAGCGTAGGGCTCCGGGAGGTGGACACTGAAGCTTTCTTT	CASSVGLREVDTEAFF
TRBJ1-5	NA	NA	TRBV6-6	TGTGCCAGCAGTCACCCGGACAGTCCCCAGCGCAATCAGCCCCAGCATTTT	CASSHPDSPQRNQPQHF
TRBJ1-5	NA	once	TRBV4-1	TGCGCCAGCAGCCACCTCGGTCAGCCCCAGCATTTT	CASSHLGQPQHF
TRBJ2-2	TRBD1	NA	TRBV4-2	TGTGCCAGCAGCCTAGACAGGGGGCGCGGCACCGGGGAGCTGTTTTTT	CASSLDRGRGTGELFF
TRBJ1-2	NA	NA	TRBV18	TGTGCCAGCTCGCCCGAAGAGGGAGCGGCCTATGGCTACACCTTC	CASSPEEGAAYGYTF
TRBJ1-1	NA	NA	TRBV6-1	TGTGCCAGCAGTGAAGGCAGTCGGAGGGGTGAAGCTTTCTTT	CASSEGSRRGEAFF
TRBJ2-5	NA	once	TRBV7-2	TGTGCCAGCACCCCGCTTGGCACCCACCAAGAGACCCAGTACTTC	CASTPLGTHQETQYF
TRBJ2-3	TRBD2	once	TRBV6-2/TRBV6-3	TGTGCCAGCAGTTATTTCCGCGGGAGTGCAGATACGCAGTATTTT	CASSYFRGSADTQYF
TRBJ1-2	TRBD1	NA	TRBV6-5	TGTGCCAGCAGAAAACGGGACAGGGCCTATGGCTACACCTTC	CASRKRDRAYGYTF
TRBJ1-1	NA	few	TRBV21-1	TGTGCCAGCAGCAAGCCAGGGCTGAACACTGAAGCTTTCTTT	CASSKPGLNTEAFF
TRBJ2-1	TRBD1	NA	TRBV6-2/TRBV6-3	TGTGCCAGCAGCCTCCGGGACAGGGTGGGGGATGAGCAGTTCTTC	CASSLRDRVGDEQFF
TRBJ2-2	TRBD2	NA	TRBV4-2	TGTGCCAGCAGCCCCGGACTAGCGGGGGTCGAGGCCGGGGAGCTGTTTTTT	CASSPGLAGVEAGELFF
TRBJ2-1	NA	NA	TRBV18	TGTGCCAGCTCAGGGGCAGTGTGGGTCCATGAGCAGTTCTTC	CASSGAVWVHEQFF
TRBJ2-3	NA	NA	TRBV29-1	TGCAGCGGTGGGGAGCTGACAGATACGCAGTATTTT	CSGGELTDTQYF
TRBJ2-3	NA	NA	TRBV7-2	TGTGCCAGCAGCCCCCGGGGAACAGATACGCAGTATTTT	CASSPRGTDTQYF
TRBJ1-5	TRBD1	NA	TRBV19	TGTGCCAGTAGTATAGACCAAGACAGGGAGGAAAATCAGCCCCAGCATTTT	CASSIDQDREENQPQHF
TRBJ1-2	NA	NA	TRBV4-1	TGCGCCAGCAGCCAAGGTGGTGGGGGGGACGGGAGCTATGGCTACACCTTC	CASSQGGGGDGSYGYTF
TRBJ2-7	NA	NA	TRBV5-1	TGCGCCAGCAGCTTGGATCGCTGGCTCTCCTACGAGCAGTACTTC	CASSLDRWLSYEQYF
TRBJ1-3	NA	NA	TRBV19	TGTGCCAGTAGTATCCCCGGGAGGATTGGAAACACCATATATTTT	CASSIPGRIGNTIYF
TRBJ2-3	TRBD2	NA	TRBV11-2	TGTGCCAGCAGCTTACTGAGCGGGGGAGATACGCAGTATTTT	CASSLLSGGDTQYF
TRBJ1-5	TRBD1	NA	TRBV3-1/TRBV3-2	TGTGCCAGCAGCCATTCCCAACAGGGGGGACATCAGCCCCAGCATTTT	CASSHSQQGGHQPQHF